What follows describes a single T cell receptor beta chain. The V segment lost 2 bases and the J segment 5 bases; nucleotides outside the gene matches: 6. CDR3 size: 16 residues. The V gene's germline CDR1 is SGHDT and CDR2 YYEEEE. This specimen belongs to a study of T cell changes during pregnancy in multiple sclerosis. Repertoires were generated with immunoSEQ multiplex PCR, while TCRdb's copy carries only in-frame clones and drops some. This sample carries fewer than 35,000 clones, about 92% of them seen once, and the ten largest clones take about 0.4%. The chain joins TRBV5-6 to TRBJ2-5; 13 nucleotides match TRBD2. The sample here was CD4+ T cells from peripheral blood mononuclear cells, taken in the second trimester of pregnancy. The TCR was taken from a female donor in good health, enrolled as a control in a pregnancy study. The DNA for the CDR3 is TGTGCCAGCAGCTTCCTACTAGCGGGAGGGATCGAGACCCAGTACTTC. Encoded protein: CASSFLLAGGIETQYF.